Ten or more counts support the clone carrying this T cell receptor beta chain. Its target is unknown. This CDR3 is 18 amino acids long. V was pared by 4 bases and J by 1 base, with 10 bases of the junction left unmatched. Germline assignment: CDR1 ENHRY and CDR2 SYGVKD. From RNA transcripts, TCR beta CDR3 regions were amplified. A set of HTBI primers served as the primers for a first-round RT-PCR of the TCR CDR3. MiXCR, run by TCRdb on the multiplex PCR reads, gives a single entry per CDR3 protein. This sample has roughly 510,000 distinct CDR3 sequences, with over 45% found just once. Clinical symptoms, serum thyroxine and TRAb, thyroid ultrasound and orbital computed tomography were used for the diagnoses. The sample is drawn from a study of T cells in Graves' hyperthyroidism and ophthalmopathy. Study findings and constraints: Median prediction lead before ophthalmopathy onset was roughly 6 months with the model.

This receptor was taken from an adult woman with Graves' disease, either hyperthyroidism or ophthalmopathy (not recorded which). Sequencing was performed on peripheral blood or thyroid tissue (not recorded which). V is TRBV10-3 and J is TRBJ2-5, with TRBD2 matching 12 bases. The CDR3 spells CAISAGLAGGPVQETQYF. In DNA, the CDR3 is TGTGCCATCAGTGCTGGGCTAGCGGGAGGGCCAGTCCAAGAGACCCAGTACTTC.